Described below is a single TCR beta chain sequence and its context. This record comes from a study of cytomegalovirus exposure and HLA in healthy donors. About the study: Tens of millions of unique TCR sequences came from HLA-typed donors in an early release.

This CDR3 contains 12 residues. Per the germline V gene, CDR1 is SGHTS and CDR2 is YDEGEE. V lost 1 base and J lost 8, with 8 bases in between. Amplification used 60 Vbeta primers and 13 Jbeta primers. Sequencing used immunoSEQ multiplex PCR; TCRdb keeps in-frame clones, though not all of them. The data contain more than 80,000 clones, 69% of them singletons. Sequencing used PBMCs. This receptor was obtained from a man over 45 in good health and CMV-seronegative. The J gene is TRBJ2-3, the V gene TRBV5-8; D is possibly TRBD2 (6 bases). The CDR3: CASSLFGGTQYF. Written as DNA, the CDR3 is TGTGCCAGCAGCTTGTTCGGGGGTACGCAGTATTTT.